Listed below are T cell receptor beta chains from one sample, sequenced in a study of identical twins. Via MiXCR, TCRdb re-called the 5' RACE reads, giving one row per CDR3 protein. The sample lists about 530,000 distinct CDR3 sequences; around 15% were seen once. These data were also reused for a study on yellow fever vaccine responses in identical twins.

The specimen sequenced was CD4+ T cells sorted from blood. The receptors shown here come from a woman younger than 35 in good health. Each CDR3 is given with its conserved first and last residue. Fields, in order: D gene, V gene, J gene, clone size, CDR3 protein, CDR3 DNA. A D gene is named only where the DNA matches it firmly. Size tells how often a clone was seen (once, few, many) or the class of an expanded clone, and some rows leave it out.

d_gene: TRBD2; v_gene: TRBV12-3/TRBV12-4; j_gene: TRBJ2-1; abundance: .; CDR3aa: CASSTQGTSGYNEQFF; CDR3nt: TGTGCCAGCAGCACCCAGGGGACTAGCGGTTACAATGAGCAGTTCTTC
d_gene: TRBD2; v_gene: TRBV9; j_gene: TRBJ2-2; abundance: few; CDR3aa: CASSVSIRTSGTLNTGELFF; CDR3nt: TGTGCCAGCAGCGTCTCTATAAGGACTAGCGGGACCCTGAACACCGGGGAGCTGTTTTTT
d_gene: .; v_gene: TRBV15; j_gene: TRBJ2-5; abundance: .; CDR3aa: CATSSPHAPETQYF; CDR3nt: TGTGCCACCAGCAGCCCACACGCCCCAGAGACCCAGTACTTC
d_gene: TRBD2; v_gene: TRBV5-5; j_gene: TRBJ2-7; abundance: .; CDR3aa: CASSLGSGGSSYEQYF; CDR3nt: TGTGCCAGCAGCTTGGGTTCGGGAGGTTCCTCCTACGAGCAGTACTTC
d_gene: TRBD2; v_gene: TRBV28; j_gene: TRBJ2-1; abundance: .; CDR3aa: CASSLSGRAVDEQFF; CDR3nt: TGTGCCAGCAGTCTCAGCGGGAGGGCCGTCGATGAGCAGTTCTTC
d_gene: .; v_gene: TRBV12-3/TRBV12-4; j_gene: TRBJ2-2; abundance: few; CDR3aa: CASSLSLTGELFF; CDR3nt: TGTGCCAGCAGTTTGTCTCTCACCGGGGAGCTGTTTTTT
d_gene: TRBD1; v_gene: TRBV29-1; j_gene: TRBJ2-1; abundance: .; CDR3aa: CSVEGGGVSNNEQFF; CDR3nt: TGCAGCGTTGAAGGAGGGGGCGTCAGTAACAATGAGCAGTTCTTC
d_gene: TRBD1; v_gene: TRBV6-1; j_gene: TRBJ2-7; abundance: few; CDR3aa: CASRSNRGAYEQYF; CDR3nt: TGTGCCAGCAGATCCAACAGGGGTGCCTACGAGCAGTACTTC
d_gene: .; v_gene: TRBV18; j_gene: TRBJ2-5; abundance: few; CDR3aa: CASSRQEETQYF; CDR3nt: TGTGCCAGCTCAAGGCAAGAAGAGACCCAGTACTTC
d_gene: .; v_gene: TRBV28; j_gene: TRBJ2-7; abundance: few; CDR3aa: CASNKGYEQYF; CDR3nt: TGTGCCAGCAATAAAGGCTACGAGCAGTACTTC
d_gene: TRBD2; v_gene: TRBV27; j_gene: TRBJ2-2; abundance: .; CDR3aa: CASSSTSGSIGELFF; CDR3nt: TGTGCCAGCAGTTCGACTAGCGGGAGTATCGGGGAGCTGTTTTTT
d_gene: TRBD2; v_gene: TRBV20-1; j_gene: TRBJ2-1; abundance: .; CDR3aa: CSARVGGLVSYNEQFF; CDR3nt: TGCAGTGCTAGAGTAGGGGGACTAGTCTCCTACAATGAGCAGTTCTTC
d_gene: .; v_gene: TRBV5-6; j_gene: TRBJ1-2; abundance: few; CDR3aa: CASSFPSGGKGYTF; CDR3nt: TGTGCCAGCAGCTTCCCAAGTGGGGGAAAGGGCTACACCTTC
d_gene: .; v_gene: TRBV9; j_gene: TRBJ2-2; abundance: many; CDR3aa: CASSVEPGDTGELFF; CDR3nt: TGTGCCAGCAGCGTAGAGCCAGGAGACACCGGGGAGCTGTTTTTT
d_gene: TRBD1; v_gene: TRBV9; j_gene: TRBJ2-1; abundance: .; CDR3aa: CASSTRDRADEQFF; CDR3nt: TGTGCCAGCAGCACCCGGGACAGGGCGGATGAGCAGTTCTTC
d_gene: TRBD2; v_gene: TRBV5-1; j_gene: TRBJ2-1; abundance: few; CDR3aa: CASSLGSGGRTYNEQFF; CDR3nt: TGCGCCAGCAGCTTGGGATCCGGCGGGAGGACCTACAATGAGCAGTTCTTC
d_gene: .; v_gene: TRBV6-1; j_gene: TRBJ2-1; abundance: .; CDR3aa: CASRTSSRGDYNEQFF; CDR3nt: TGTGCCAGCAGAACCTCCAGCAGGGGGGACTACAATGAGCAGTTCTTC
d_gene: TRBD1; v_gene: TRBV7-9; j_gene: TRBJ1-1; abundance: few; CDR3aa: CASSSLQGALNTEAFF; CDR3nt: TGTGCCAGCAGTTCCTTACAGGGGGCCCTGAACACTGAAGCTTTCTTT
d_gene: .; v_gene: TRBV2; j_gene: TRBJ2-1; abundance: .; CDR3aa: CASSEAVEQFF; CDR3nt: TGTGCCAGCAGTGAGGCCGTAGAGCAGTTCTTC
d_gene: .; v_gene: TRBV12-3/TRBV12-4; j_gene: TRBJ2-2; abundance: many; CDR3aa: CASRTSSPGELFF; CDR3nt: TGTGCCAGCAGAACTAGCTCCCCCGGGGAGCTGTTTTTT
d_gene: TRBD2; v_gene: TRBV7-3; j_gene: TRBJ2-1; abundance: .; CDR3aa: CASSRTGRDEQFF; CDR3nt: TGTGCCAGCTCCCGGACCGGGAGGGATGAGCAGTTCTTC
d_gene: .; v_gene: TRBV28; j_gene: TRBJ2-7; abundance: few; CDR3aa: CASSPYSAPGWGPNYEQYF; CDR3nt: TGTGCCAGCAGTCCCTATTCTGCCCCAGGTTGGGGACCTAACTACGAGCAGTACTTC
d_gene: .; v_gene: TRBV14; j_gene: TRBJ2-1; abundance: few; CDR3aa: CASSLTSGRRDYNEQFF; CDR3nt: TGTGCCAGCAGCCTCACCTCGGGGCGCCGGGACTACAATGAGCAGTTCTTC
d_gene: TRBD2; v_gene: TRBV29-1; j_gene: TRBJ2-3; abundance: .; CDR3aa: CSVEGTSGSTDTQYF; CDR3nt: TGCAGCGTTGAAGGGACTAGCGGGAGCACAGATACGCAGTATTTT
d_gene: TRBD1; v_gene: TRBV3-1; j_gene: TRBJ1-1; abundance: many; CDR3aa: CASSQGQGIWAFF; CDR3nt: TGTGCCAGCAGCCAAGGACAGGGGATTTGGGCTTTCTTT
d_gene: .; v_gene: TRBV24-1; j_gene: TRBJ2-3; abundance: few; CDR3aa: CATSGKGSTDTQYF; CDR3nt: TGTGCCACCAGTGGAAAGGGATCCACAGATACGCAGTATTTT
d_gene: .; v_gene: TRBV29-1; j_gene: TRBJ1-1; abundance: many; CDR3aa: CSVDSEKIGDTEAFF; CDR3nt: TGCAGCGTTGATTCGGAGAAAATTGGGGACACTGAAGCTTTCTTT
d_gene: .; v_gene: TRBV24-1; j_gene: TRBJ2-3; abundance: .; CDR3aa: CATSRTATDTQYF; CDR3nt: TGTGCCACCAGCCGGACAGCCACAGATACGCAGTATTTT
d_gene: .; v_gene: TRBV29-1; j_gene: TRBJ2-3; abundance: .; CDR3aa: CSVVKGGTTSTDTQYF; CDR3nt: TGCAGCGTTGTTAAGGGGGGGACTACTAGCACAGATACGCAGTATTTT
d_gene: TRBD1; v_gene: TRBV12-3/TRBV12-4; j_gene: TRBJ2-5; abundance: few; CDR3aa: CASSLAPGQGAGPCLETQYF; CDR3nt: TGTGCCAGCAGTTTAGCCCCGGGACAGGGGGCGGGACCTTGCCTGGAGACCCAGTACTTC
d_gene: .; v_gene: TRBV28; j_gene: TRBJ2-1; abundance: .; CDR3aa: CASSLKGLGGGPGSYNEQFF; CDR3nt: TGTGCCAGCAGTTTAAAAGGCCTTGGGGGAGGTCCGGGCTCCTACAATGAGCAGTTCTTC
d_gene: .; v_gene: TRBV24-1; j_gene: TRBJ2-1; abundance: many; CDR3aa: CATSDPGDSRLENEQFF; CDR3nt: TGTGCCACCAGTGATCCGGGGGACTCTAGATTGGAAAATGAGCAGTTCTTC
d_gene: .; v_gene: TRBV11-3; j_gene: TRBJ2-1; abundance: few; CDR3aa: CASSLLRDPPYNEQFF; CDR3nt: TGTGCCAGCAGCCTCCTCCGGGACCCACCTTACAATGAGCAGTTCTTC
d_gene: TRBD2; v_gene: TRBV6-5; j_gene: TRBJ2-1; abundance: .; CDR3aa: CASSYMLADNNEQFF; CDR3nt: TGTGCCAGCAGTTACATGCTAGCGGACAACAATGAGCAGTTCTTC
d_gene: .; v_gene: TRBV7-3; j_gene: TRBJ2-2; abundance: few; CDR3aa: CASSLFPGSTGELFF; CDR3nt: TGTGCCAGCAGCTTATTTCCGGGAAGCACCGGGGAGCTGTTTTTT
d_gene: .; v_gene: TRBV7-9; j_gene: TRBJ2-7; abundance: .; CDR3aa: CASSSPRVAYEQYF; CDR3nt: TGTGCCAGCAGCTCCCCCAGGGTCGCCTACGAGCAGTACTTC
d_gene: TRBD2; v_gene: TRBV11-2; j_gene: TRBJ2-3; abundance: .; CDR3aa: CASSRRPGGALTDTQYF; CDR3nt: TGTGCCAGCAGCCGACGCCCCGGGGGGGCCTTAACAGATACGCAGTATTTT